A selection of T cell receptor beta chains follows, all from one sample in a study of T-cell memory formation after mild COVID-19. One entry per CDR3 protein results from TCRdb running MiXCR on the 5' RACE reads. This sample has around 340,000 distinct CDR3 sequences, with roughly 13% found just once. Sequenced: PBMCs or a T cell subset sorted from them (not recorded which). The receptors derive from a man between 18 and 35 years old who had mild COVID-19 (a few samples of this study predate the infection). Cell type and time point are not known. The CDR3 runs from the conserved cysteine through the conserved F or W. The D gene is left open where the match is weak. Clone size is given for some rows only: seen once, a few or many times, or a class if the clone is expanded.

size	V	D	length	J	DNA	CDR3
.	TRBV10-3	.	14	TRBJ1-1	TGTGCCATCAGTGGCGGGGTCATGAACACTGAAGCTTTCTTT	CAISGGVMNTEAFF
.	TRBV28	.	14	TRBJ1-4	TGTGCCAGCACCCCGACCAGGGACGGAAGGGGACTGTTTTTT	CASTPTRDGRGLFF
.	TRBV6-1	.	13	TRBJ2-1	TGTGCCAGCAGTGAGTGGCCATACAATGAGCAGTTCTTC	CASSEWPYNEQFF
.	TRBV7-2	.	13	TRBJ2-5	TGTGCCAGCAGCGCACGACGCGAAGAGACCCAGTACTTC	CASSARREETQYF
few	TRBV7-9	.	17	TRBJ1-4	TGTGCCAGCAGCTTATCCCGGACCACTTCAACTAATGAAAAACTGTTTTTT	CASSLSRTTSTNEKLFF
many	TRBV7-2	TRBD1	16	TRBJ1-5	TGTGCCAGCAGCTTCTCCGGGACAGGGGGCAATCAGCCCCAGCATTTT	CASSFSGTGGNQPQHF
few	TRBV7-9	TRBD2	15	TRBJ2-5	TGTGCCAGCAGCTCGACTAGCGGGATCCAAGAGACCCAGTACTTC	CASSSTSGIQETQYF
few	TRBV12-3/TRBV12-4	.	11	TRBJ1-2	TGTGCCAGCAGTTTGGGGGGGAGGGACACCTTC	CASSLGGRDTF
.	TRBV12-3/TRBV12-4	.	12	TRBJ2-3	TGTGCCAGCAGTCCCCAATTAGATACGCAGTATTTT	CASSPQLDTQYF
.	TRBV6-5	TRBD1	15	TRBJ1-5	TGTGCCAGCAGCCCGACAGGGATTAGCAATCAGCCCCAGCATTTT	CASSPTGISNQPQHF
.	TRBV9	.	16	TRBJ2-2	TGTGCCAGCAGCCCGACCGGGACGGCGAACACCGGGGAGCTGTTTTTT	CASSPTGTANTGELFF
few	TRBV4-2	.	16	TRBJ1-2	TGTGCCAGCAGCCAAGGGGATTTAGGGCAGGGGACGGGCTACACCTTC	CASSQGDLGQGTGYTF
.	TRBV7-9	.	13	TRBJ2-2	TGTGCCAGCAAGGGGGGGAGCACCGGGGAGCTGTTTTTT	CASKGGSTGELFF
.	TRBV12-3/TRBV12-4	.	12	TRBJ1-5	TGTGCCAGCACCTGGGTGGGTCAGCCCCACCATTTT	CASTWVGQPHHF
few	TRBV29-1	TRBD2	14	TRBJ2-3	TGCAGCGGGCAAATCGGGGGGGCTACAGATACGCAGTATTTT	CSGQIGGATDTQYF
few	TRBV6-6	TRBD1	14	TRBJ1-5	TGTGCCAGCAGGAAGGGGGCCGGTACTCAGCCCCAGCATTTT	CASRKGAGTQPQHF
few	TRBV3-1	TRBD2	15	TRBJ2-5	TGTGCCAGCAGCCAAGTCAGCGGCGGGGGTGAGACCCAGTACTTC	CASSQVSGGGETQYF
few	TRBV3-1	.	12	TRBJ1-1	TGTGCCAGCAGCAACCTTGAAACTGAAGCTTTCTTT	CASSNLETEAFF
.	TRBV5-1	TRBD1	15	TRBJ1-1	TGCGCCAGCAGCTCGGGACAGGGGGGTAACACTGAAGCTTTCTTT	CASSSGQGGNTEAFF
.	TRBV7-3	TRBD1	14	TRBJ2-2	TGTGCCAGCTCGGGACAGACGAGCACCGGGGAGCTGTTTTTT	CASSGQTSTGELFF
.	TRBV4-1	TRBD2	18	TRBJ2-1	TGCGCCAGCAGCCTTCTAGCGGGGGGCCCTAGCTCCTACAATGAGCAGTTCTTC	CASSLLAGGPSSYNEQFF
few	TRBV4-1	TRBD2	15	TRBJ2-5	TGCGCCAGCAGCCCGGTAGCGGGGGCCCAAGAGACCCAGTACTTC	CASSPVAGAQETQYF
.	TRBV5-1	.	15	TRBJ2-5	TGCGCCAGCAGCTTGGCCACGAGACACCAAGAGACCCAGTACTTC	CASSLATRHQETQYF
few	TRBV12-3/TRBV12-4	.	15	TRBJ1-1	TGTGCCAGCAGCCCAATGCCCCAGTTAAACACTGAAGCTTTCTTT	CASSPMPQLNTEAFF
.	TRBV11-2	.	13	TRBJ2-3	TGTGCCAGCAGCTTAGATTTGGAGCAATCGCAGTATTTT	CASSLDLEQSQYF
.	TRBV10-3	.	13	TRBJ2-5	TGTGCCATCAGTGAATACAGGTTGGAGACCCAGTACTTC	CAISEYRLETQYF
.	TRBV7-9	.	17	TRBJ2-5	TGTGCCAGCAGTTACTCCCCATCCCTCGGCTATATGGAGACCCAGTACTTC	CASSYSPSLGYMETQYF
.	TRBV4-1	.	14	TRBJ1-1	TGCGCCAGCAGCCACAACATCATGAACACTGAAGCTTTCTTT	CASSHNIMNTEAFF
.	TRBV3-1	.	14	TRBJ1-5	TGTGCCAGCAGCCAAGACAGGAACAATCAGCCCCAGCATTTT	CASSQDRNNQPQHF
few	TRBV20-1	.	14	TRBJ2-2	TGCAGTGCTAGTGCGAGCGGGAACACCGGGGAGCTGTTTTTT	CSASASGNTGELFF
.	TRBV4-3	.	16	TRBJ1-4	TGCGCCAGCAGCCGCCAAAACCCAACAACTAATGAAAAACTGTTTTTT	CASSRQNPTTNEKLFF
few	TRBV20-1	.	16	TRBJ1-2	TGCAGTGCTAGCGCGCTCCGGGACACATTTAACTATGGCTACACCTTC	CSASALRDTFNYGYTF
few	TRBV5-1	TRBD2	16	TRBJ2-3	TGCGCCACTGCTTCGGCGGGGGGCCGTCTCACAGATACGCAGTATTTT	CATASAGGRLTDTQYF
.	TRBV20-1	.	11	TRBJ1-2	TGCAGTGCTAGAAGGTCGGGGGGCTACACCTTC	CSARRSGGYTF
.	TRBV5-1	TRBD1	15	TRBJ2-1	TGCGCCAGCAGCCCAACAGGGGGCATTTACAATGAGCAGTTCTTC	CASSPTGGIYNEQFF
few	TRBV12-3/TRBV12-4	.	13	TRBJ1-2	TGTGCCAGCAGTTTAGGGCCAACCTATGGCTACACCTTC	CASSLGPTYGYTF
.	TRBV6-5	.	13	TRBJ2-1	TGTGCCAGCAGTTACTCGGTGACAGAAGGCCGGTTCTTC	CASSYSVTEGRFF
many	TRBV11-1	.	16	TRBJ2-1	TGTGCCAGCAGCTTAGCGCGCGGGGGCACCTACAATGAGCAGTTCTTC	CASSLARGGTYNEQFF
few	TRBV11-2	.	16	TRBJ2-2	TGTGCCAGCAGCTCCCGGGTCTCCCTAAACACCGGGGAGCTGTTTTTT	CASSSRVSLNTGELFF
.	TRBV9	TRBD2	14	TRBJ2-3	TGTGCCAGCAGCGCCCTAGCGGGGGTTGATACGCAGTATTTT	CASSALAGVDTQYF